These 22 T cell receptor beta chains were all obtained from the same sample, sequenced in a study of blood T cell repertoires in COVID-19 (dated by TCRdb to 2020 to 2022). Library preparation employed the immunoSEQ multiplex PCR assay. TCRdb mirrors the immuneACCESS table, restricted to in-frame sequences. Some clones are absent from its copies; in checked studies, under half trace to an unresolved V gene, and the reason for the others is unknown. The sample table holds 150,000 to 200,000 clones, of which around 80% were seen once. Roughly 6.7% of the sample belongs to the ten largest clones. Sequencing used peripheral blood. These receptors originate from a man aged 60 to 75 with acute or convalescent COVID-19.

The chain recombines TRBV6-5 with TRBJ2-4; D unclear. The V and J ends lost 2 bases and 0 bases respectively, with 5 bases between them. The CDR3 has 14 residues. Germline CDR1 is MNHEY and CDR2 is SVGAGI. CDR3 sequence (DNA): TGTGCCAGCAGTTACGGCAGAGCCAAAAACATTCAGTACTTC. Protein product: CASSYGRAKNIQYF.

This chain joins TRBV18 and TRBJ2-7; 8 nucleotides line up with TRBD1. V was clipped by 2 bases and J by 8 bases; unmatched bases: 5. The CDR3 length is 13 residues. CDR1 is KGHSH, CDR2 LQKENI, per germline. The CDR3 here is CASSPEGQGKQYF. As DNA, the CDR3 is TGTGCCAGCTCACCAGAAGGACAGGGAAAGCAGTACTTC.

The gene calls are TRBV18 and TRBJ1-2, with 8 nucleotides matching TRBD1. The CDR3 runs 14 residues. Germline-derived CDR1 and CDR2 are KGHSH and LQKENI. The ends lost 6 bases at V and 1 base at J; junction bases unmatched: 4. The CDR3 DNA is TGTGCCAGCTCCCCAACAGGGGGTAACTATGGCTACACCTTC. Residues: CASSPTGGNYGYTF.

V is TRBV29-1 and J is TRBJ2-5, with D tentatively TRBD2 (6 bases). V was clipped by 3 bases and J by 5 bases, with 13 bases between them. The CDR3 covers 13 residues. The V gene's germline CDR1 is SQVTM and CDR2 ANQGSEA. The CDR3 here is CSVESELAETQYF. The CDR3, as DNA: TGCAGCGTTGAGTCGGAGCTAGCGGAGACCCAGTACTTC.

V usage is TRBV6-1 and J usage is TRBJ1-2; D may be TRBD1 (5 bases). This CDR3 is built from 15 residues. Trimming shortened V by 1 base and J by 3 bases, and 12 bases separated the two germline ends. Germline values: CDR1 MNHNS, CDR2 SASEGT. The CDR3, as DNA: TGTGCCAGCAGTGAAGAGGGGCCCACTTACTATGGCTACACCTTC. This translates into CASSEEGPTYYGYTF.

The chain links TRBV5-4 to TRBJ2-7; TRBD2 is a possible D gene (6 bases). This CDR3 has 17 residues. The V and J ends lost 0 bases and 0 bases respectively, with 16 bases between them. CDR1 and CDR2 (germline): SGHNT, YYREEE (reference sequence). The CDR3 loop reads CASSLGQSGPSSYEQYF. In DNA form, the CDR3 reads TGTGCCAGCAGCTTGGGACAGAGCGGGCCGAGCTCCTACGAGCAGTACTTC.

The chain is built from TRBV28 and TRBJ2-7, with D perhaps TRBD1 (6 bases). V gave up 8 bases and J gave up 2 bases, with 7 bases separating them. CDR1 MDHEN and CDR2 SYDVKM come from the germline V gene. This CDR3 region has 11 residues. CDR3 loop: CASSGAYEQYF. CDR3 nucleotides: TGTGCCAGCTCAGGGGCCTACGAGCAGTACTTC.

This chain joins TRBV3-1 (or the pseudogene TRBV3-2) and TRBJ2-6, with no clear D. V was shortened by 0 bases and J by 0 bases, with 12 bases between the two germline ends. The germline V gene encodes CDR1 LGHDT and CDR2 YNNKEL (reference sequence). This CDR3 contains 18 residues. In DNA form, the CDR3 reads TGTGCCAGCAGCCAAGATGGTAGCCGACTCTCTGGGGCCAACGTCCTGACTTTC. Amino acid sequence: CASSQDGSRLSGANVLTF.

This sequence joins TRBV28 and TRBJ1-6; TRBD1 might be the D (5 bases). Between the trimmed V and J ends, which lost 2 bases and 7 bases, there was a span of 9 bases. The CDR3 covers 14 residues. The germline gives CDR1 MDHEN, CDR2 SYDVKM. CDR3 bases: TGTGCCAGCAGTTTACGCAGGGAAAATTCACCCCTCCACTTT. This codes for CASSLRRENSPLHF.

The genes are TRBV11-2 and TRBJ1-3; D possibly corresponds to TRBD1 (6 bases). Deletions cut 1 base from V and 4 bases from J, with 11 bases between. CDR3 length: 15 residues. Germline V gene data show CDR1 as SGHAT and CDR2 as FQNNGV. DNA of the CDR3: TGTGCCAGCAGCTTAGCGCCAGGGACAGGAAACACCATATATTTT. It encodes CASSLAPGTGNTIYF.

This rearrangement joins TRBV27 to TRBJ2-3; D ambiguous. This CDR3 contains 12 residues. The V end was cut by 4 bases, the J end by 4 bases, with 6 bases between. The germline V gene encodes CDR1 MNHEY and CDR2 SMNVEV (reference sequence). In DNA form, the CDR3 reads TGTGCCAGCAGTTCCCCGTCAGATACGCAGTATTTT. Its translation is CASSSPSDTQYF.

J is TRBJ2-3 and V is TRBV6-5; D may be TRBD1 (7 bases). Germline CDR1 MNHEY, CDR2 SVGAGI. CDR3 length: 15 residues. Trimming removed 6 bases at V and 1 base at J, with 14 bases between. The CDR3 reads CASRYQGEGTDTQYF. The CDR3 DNA is TGTGCCAGCAGATACCAGGGGGAGGGCACAGATACGCAGTATTTT.

This clone was detected only a few times. An end of the junction differs from the germline gene, which may be a read error. J is TRBJ1-1 and V is TRBV5-1; possible D gene TRBD1, 6 bases. The CDR3 is 13 amino acids. The germline CDR1 and CDR2 sequences are SGHRS and YFSETQ. The CDR3 protein is CASSFQGNAEAFF. The CDR3, as DNA: TGCGCCAGCAGCTTTCAGGGGAACGCTGAAGCTTTCTTT.

This clone was counted once. The chain joins TRBV5-4 to TRBJ1-4; D may be TRBD1 (5 bases). V gave up 2 bases and J gave up 2 bases, with 7 bases separating them. The CDR3 totals 14 residues. From germline, CDR1 is SGHNT and CDR2 YYREEE (reference sequence). This CDR3 reads CASSFGGTNEKLFF. In DNA, the CDR3 is TGTGCCAGCAGCTTCGGGGGGACTAATGAAAAACTGTTTTTT.

The chain employs TRBV6-6 and TRBJ2-2; 14 bases map to TRBD2. The length of the CDR3 is 16 residues. V lost 2 bases and J lost 8; bases outside the gene matches: 4. CDR1 is MNHNY, CDR2 SVGAGI, per germline (reference sequence). This CDR3 is CASSYGTSGRSGELFF. Written as DNA, the CDR3 is TGTGCCAGCAGTTACGGGACTAGCGGGAGATCTGGGGAGCTGTTTTTT.

Points on this clone: Within the sample, other DNA sequences also encode this same CDR3. The V gene is TRBV6-5, the J gene TRBJ1-5; 7 bases are a match to TRBD1. The ends lost 7 bases at V and 0 bases at J; junction bases unmatched: 6. The CDR3 consists of 15 residues. Germline-derived CDR1 and CDR2 are MNHEY and SVGAGI. CDR3 in DNA: TGTGCCAGCACCTGGACAGGCGATAGCAATCAGCCCCAGCATTTT. It specifies CASTWTGDSNQPQHF.

This clone was recorded only once. The chain is built from TRBV2 and TRBJ1-6; the D is unclear. The germline CDR1 and CDR2 sequences are SNHLY and FYNNEI. The CDR3 is made up of 13 amino acids. The V gene lost 6 bases and the J gene lost 6 bases, with 9 bases spanning the gap. The CDR3 protein is CASRVGSNSPLHF. The CDR3 nucleotides read TGTGCCAGCAGGGTGGGGAGTAATTCACCCCTCCACTTT.

The V and J genes are TRBV9 and TRBJ1-5; D is ambiguous. Trimming shortened V by 4 bases and J by 0 bases, and 11 bases separated the two germline ends. The CDR3 sequence is 15 residues long. Germline V lookup: CDR1 SGDLS, CDR2 YYNGEE. The CDR3, as DNA: TGTGCCAGCAGCCCACTAGGGATTAGCAATCAGCCCCAGCATTTT. This gives the protein CASSPLGISNQPQHF. The variable domain in full, with the rest retrieved from reference TRBV9 and TRBJ1-5, is DSGVTQTPKHLITATGQRVTLRCSPRSGDLSVYWYQQSLDQGLQFLIQYYNGEERAKGNILERFSAQQFPDLHSELNLSSLELGDSALYFCASSPLGISNQPQHFGDGTRLSIL.

The chain employs TRBV10-3 and TRBJ2-3; D remains ambiguous. Trimming took off 6 bases at V and 1 base at J, with 8 bases between the two ends. CDR3 length: 13 amino acids. CDR1 is ENHRY and CDR2 is SYGVKD in the germline V gene. The DNA of the CDR3 is TGTGCCATCAGGGCCTGGCGCACAGATACGCAGTATTTT. It translates to CAIRAWRTDTQYF.

The chain links TRBV15 to TRBJ2-3; 7 bases map to TRBD1. The CDR3 contains 16 residues. Germline trimming cut 0 bases from V and 4 bases from J; bases unmatched to any gene: 7. Looked up from germline, CDR1 is LNHNV and CDR2 is YYDKDF (reference sequence). The chain's CDR3 is CATSRDRGTGADTQYF. DNA of the CDR3: TGTGCCACCAGCAGAGATCGGGGTACAGGGGCAGATACGCAGTATTTT.

This sequence joins TRBV12-5 and TRBJ1-5, with D unresolved. V lost 6 bases and J lost 3, with 15 bases in between. CDR3 length: 15 residues. CDR1 and CDR2 from the germline V gene are LGHNT and FRNRAP. CDR3 in DNA: TGTGCTAGTGGCCTATCCTCAACAGACAATCAGCCCCAGCATTTT. Residues: CASGLSSTDNQPQHF.

The chain carries TRBV5-8 and TRBJ2-4, with TRBD2 identical over 11 bases. With 3 bases clipped from V and 0 bases from J, the junction kept 8 bases outside the gene matches. CDR3 size: 18 residues. Germline V lookup: CDR1 SGHTS, CDR2 YDEGEE. This CDR3 reads CASSWTSGSKLAKNIQYF. DNA for the CDR3: TGTGCCAGCAGCTGGACTAGCGGGTCGAAGCTAGCCAAAAACATTCAGTACTTC.